This T cell receptor beta chain was identified during a study of shared clonotypes between healthy human individuals (TCRdb year 2020). For context, the study as a whole: A couple of women and a few men aged 18 to 49 years were included in the cohort. For each donor, CD4 naive and CD4 memory were each run on three plates, CD8 naive on two plates, and CD8 memory on one plate. Blood TCR repertoires of about five healthy adults were deeply sequenced to estimate repertoire size and the extent of clonotype sharing between individuals. To increase sequencing depth and limit assay-specific biases, TCR repertoire library preparation and sequencing were carried out by different laboratories using diverse techniques. Per donor, leukapheresis produced somewhere between about 0.8 and 9.5 billion PBMCs. General conclusions and limits of the study: Only blood was sampled, and tissue TCR repertoires likely differ from those in blood. Clonotypes shared by all four sorted-subset donors showed higher generation probabilities than non-shared clonotypes. Naive subsets generally had larger estimated clonotype richness than memory subsets did. Even with the large sequencing depth, rarefaction of the sorted-subset datasets indicated that sequencing was incomplete. Sharing across four donors was observed for 5% to 6.5% of naive CD4, over 3% of naive CD8, 2% to 2.5% of memory CD4, and less than 0.45% of memory CD8 clonotypes. Based on pairwise subsampling, the degree of clonotype sharing among donors was expected to be affected by sequencing depth. The genetic and exposure-history diversity represented was limited by the small number of donors.

TCR CDR3 regions were amplified from genomic DNA by multiplex PCR using the deep immunoSEQ assay. Genomic DNA extracted from each cell subset was distributed evenly over all wells of several immunoSEQ 96-well plates, and each plate served as one replicate. For sorted subsets, each replicate PCR was loaded with about 200 ng genomic DNA, equivalent to 30,000 to 35,000 T cell genomes. Purified libraries were measured with a Qubit 3.0 fluorometer, size-checked on a Bioanalyzer 2100, and measured again with the KAPA Library Quantification kit. A separate single-read 150-cycle Illumina NextSeq 550 flow cell was used to sequence each immunoSEQ 96-well plate. As for the original processing: Because the immunoSEQ output included only junctional sequences and no quality scores, the filtering could not be the same as the filtering used for full-length reads. To assign V/J genes and CDR3, sequences were annotated using PyIR, a Python wrapper for IgBLAST v1.9, with IMGT germline references. Reads with weak V/J assignments (E-value above 1e-6), missing CDR3, stop codons, out-of-frame junctions, or ambiguous translated residues were removed. V3J clonotypes were defined as sequences sharing the same inferred V gene, J gene, and CDR3 amino acid sequence. To compute the percentage overlap between repertoires, the number of shared unique clonotypes was divided by the size of the smaller repertoire. RTK rarefaction, the Chao1 estimator, and Recon v2.1 estimates of unobserved clonotypes were used to assess repertoire richness. Generation probabilities were computed with OLGA for all TCRbeta clonotypes obtained by the gDNA method from several donors. Here the immuneACCESS table is served through TCRdb, limited to in-frame sequences with V and J called. Missing clones are a known gap in these copies; in checked studies unresolved V genes cover under half, and the rest lacks a known reason. Clonal size and the V and J genes are those of that table, whereas D and trimming came from the DNA. The table for this sample lists 760,000 or so clones; about 97% of them were counted only once. The ten biggest clones cover about 0.21% of the sample.

As concerns this clone: No cognate antigen has been identified for it. Nothing much larger sits one base from this clone, and base qualities are not available.

The CDR3 starts with the cysteine, ends with the phenylalanine, and has 12 residues. The DNA shown is the 36-base CDR3, in frame from base 1. The trim is 6 bases for V and 2 bases for J, with a gap of 8 bases between the germline ends. The germline V gene encodes CDR1 MGHDK and CDR2 SYGVNS. CD8 naive samples were CD45RO-negative cells positively selected for CCR7, giving a CD45RA+CCR7+ population that excluded TemRA cells. The donors were healthy, HIV-negative adults with no recently reported acute infections or vaccinations. Every donor was a Caucasian adult living in Nashville, Tennessee, USA. After blood collection by leukapheresis, PBMCs were isolated using Ficoll-Histopaque density gradient centrifugation and then cryopreserved in the vapor phase of liquid nitrogen. Analytical flow cytometry was used to check the purity and quantity of each magnetically sorted T cell population. Genomic DNA was isolated from every sorted fraction and measured by UV absorbance on a Nanodrop 2000c.

The sample taken for sequencing was naive CD8+ T cells sorted from blood. The cell subset or site label here, explained by the study, means: CD45RA+CCR7+. The origin of this receptor is a man aged 25 to 45 in good health. In this chain, TRBV25-1 is recombined with TRBJ2-7, with TRBD2 as a weak D call on 5 bases. The encoded CDR3 is CASRTSTYEQYF. The bases read TGTGCCAGCAGAACTAGTACCTACGAGCAGTACTTC.